A single sample is the source of the 27 T cell receptor beta chains below, sequenced in a study of radiotherapy plus CTLA-4 blockade in lung cancer. Using immunoSEQ multiplex PCR, the repertoire was profiled, and TCRdb retains in-frame clones only, with some absent. This sample has more than 80,000 clones, with about 84% found just once. The sequences come from peripheral blood, collected from a patient treated with radiotherapy plus ipilimumab. These receptors came from a human donor with non-small cell lung cancer that progressed on radiotherapy plus ipilimumab. Some clones in this sample may be carry-over from other donors' samples.

The CDR3 DNA reads TGTGCCAGCAGCCAAGATCGCTTCTACGAGCAGTACTTC. This gives the protein CASSQDRFYEQYF. The V call is TRBV4-2, the J call TRBJ2-7; D gene ambiguous. The CDR3 is made up of 13 amino acids. Germline lookup yields CDR1 LGHNA and CDR2 YNFKEQ. Trimming cost V 0 bases and J 3 bases, with 6 bases left between them.

The V call is TRBV5-5, the J call TRBJ1-5; no firm D call. The CDR3 length is 15 residues. Per germline, CDR1 SGHKS and CDR2 YYEKEE (reference sequence). With 4 bases removed from V and 7 bases from J, the gap between germline ends came to 18 bases. Here the CDR3 DNA reads TGTGCCAGCAGCCGGGAGGTCCAGGCTAGACAGCCCCAGCATTTT. Translating gives CASSREVQARQPQHF. Looking up the rest from reference TRBV5-5 and TRBJ1-5 gives the full variable domain: DAGVTQSPTHLIKTRGQQVTLRCSPISGHKSVSWYQQVLGQGPQFIFQYYEKEERGRGNFPDRFSARQFPNYSSELNVNALLLGDSALYLCASSREVQARQPQHFGDGTRLSIL.

As regards this clone: The sample holds other DNA sequences that translate to the same CDR3. The rearrangement uses TRBV7-8 and TRBJ1-1; D might be TRBD1 (6 bases). V shed 4 bases and J shed 1 base, with 7 bases lying between them. The length of the CDR3 is 13 residues. Germline V gives CDR1 SGHVS, CDR2 FQNEAQ. The CDR3 DNA reads TGTGCCAGCAGCTCGGACAGGAACACTGAAGCTTTCTTT. Its protein is CASSSDRNTEAFF.

This chain links TRBV7-2 with TRBJ2-7; D is unresolved. V was cut by 1 base and J by 3 bases, with 13 bases left in between. Germline CDR1 is SGHTA and CDR2 is FQGNSA. The CDR3 length is 15 residues. CDR3 DNA sequence: TGTGCCAGCAGCTTAGGGTTCAGGCCCCTCTACGAGCAGTACTTC. This encodes CASSLGFRPLYEQYF. The whole variable domain, remainder taken from reference TRBV7-2 and TRBJ2-7, is GAGVSQSPSNKVTEKGKDVELRCDPISGHTALYWYRQSLGQGLEFLIYFQGNSAPDKSGLPSDRFSAERTGGSVSTLTIQRTQQEDSAVYLCASSLGFRPLYEQYFGPGTRLTVT.

The CDR3 loop reads CASSVLQGPETQYF. The CDR3 bases are TGTGCCAGCAGCGTTTTACAGGGTCCAGAGACCCAGTACTTC. The rearrangement joins TRBV9 to TRBJ2-5; perhaps TRBD1 as D (6 bases). The germline V gene encodes CDR1 SGDLS and CDR2 YYNGEE. The ends were cut back, 2 bases at V and 4 bases at J, with 12 bases in the middle. The CDR3 length is 14 residues.

V is TRBV6-1 and J is TRBJ1-1; D ambiguous. The CDR3 is 13 residues long. Germline CDR1 is MNHNS and CDR2 is SASEGT. V lost 2 bases to trimming and J lost 1 base, with 5 bases between them. The CDR3 DNA follows: TGTGCCAGCAGTGAAAGAGAGAACACTGAAGCTTTCTTT. This gives the protein CASSERENTEAFF.

In DNA, the CDR3 is TGTGCCAGCAGTGTACAGGGAAGGGCTTTCTTT. This gives the protein CASSVQGRAFF. This sequence joins TRBV28 and TRBJ1-1; D might be TRBD1 (6 bases). The CDR3 totals 11 residues. V was pared by 5 bases and J by 11 bases, with 12 bases between. The germline CDR1 and CDR2 sequences are MDHEN and SYDVKM.

This sequence joins TRBV28 and TRBJ1-2; possible D gene TRBD1, 5 bases. The CDR3 is made up of 13 amino acids. V was clipped by 4 bases and J by 4 bases, with 10 bases between them. The germline gives CDR1 MDHEN, CDR2 SYDVKM. The CDR3 sequence: CASSSQDTYGYTF. Here the CDR3 DNA reads TGTGCCAGCAGTTCCCAGGACACCTATGGCTACACCTTC.

CDR3 in DNA: TGTGCCAGCAGTCTAGCGGGGGCTCACAATGAGCAGTTCTTC. Amino acid sequence: CASSLAGAHNEQFF. V gene TRBV9 combines with J gene TRBJ2-1; 10 nucleotides align to TRBD2. Germline V gives CDR1 SGDLS, CDR2 YYNGEE. V shed 5 bases and J 5 bases; nucleotides not matched to a gene: 4. There are 14 residues in the CDR3.

DNA of the CDR3: TGTGCCAGCTCACCACCTTCAACGGGTCGAGAGGCTGAAGCTTTCTTT. Translating gives CASSPPSTGREAEAFF. This rearrangement joins TRBV18 to TRBJ1-1, with unresolved D. Germline V lookup: CDR1 KGHSH, CDR2 LQKENI. CDR3 length: 16 amino acids. V was clipped by 0 bases and J by 6 bases, with 17 bases between them. Filled out from reference TRBV18 and TRBJ1-1, the complete variable domain reads NAGVMQNPRHLVRRRGQEARLRCSPMKGHSHVYWYRQLPEEGLKFMVYLQKENIIDESGMPKERFSAEFPKEGPSILRIQQVVRGDSAAYFCASSPPSTGREAEAFFGQGTRLTVV.

The rearrangement joins TRBV2 to TRBJ1-5; D might be TRBD1 (6 bases). Between the trimmed V and J ends, which lost 6 bases and 0 bases, there was a span of 12 bases. The CDR3 has 15 residues. Germline CDR1 SNHLY, CDR2 FYNNEI. The CDR3 sequence is CASRTGLRSNQPQHF. The CDR3 nucleotides are TGTGCCAGCAGAACAGGGTTGCGTAGCAATCAGCCCCAGCATTTT.

The rearrangement uses TRBV12-5 and TRBJ2-1, with a weak D call TRBD1 (7 bases). Germline lookup yields CDR1 LGHNT and CDR2 FRNRAP. The CDR3 extends over 19 amino acids. Trimming left V 7 bases short and J 3 bases short, with 28 bases between. CDR3 loop: CASELSARGVGQLYNEQFF. CDR3 coding DNA: TGTGCTAGTGAACTTTCCGCCCGCGGGGTGGGACAGCTCTACAATGAGCAGTTCTTC.

The gene calls are TRBV20-1 and TRBJ2-1; no clear D gene. The germline CDR1 and CDR2 sequences are DFQATT and SNEGSKA (reference sequence). Deletions cut 3 bases from V and 13 bases from J, with 10 bases between. This CDR3 is built from 10 residues. CDR3 protein: CSASGSRQFF. The CDR3 DNA follows: TGCAGTGCTAGTGGGTCGAGACAGTTCTTC.

The chain carries TRBV6-5 and TRBJ2-1; TRBD1 or TRBD2 may be the D gene (6 bases each). V was shortened by 2 bases and J by 7 bases, with 9 bases between the two germline ends. The CDR3 spans 13 residues. The germline CDR1 and CDR2 sequences are MNHEY and SVGAGI. The CDR3 DNA reads TGTGCCAGCAGTTACGGGGGGCTGAATGAGCAGTTCTTC. This gives the protein CASSYGGLNEQFF.

The CDR3 is CASSASGGRGEQFF. Here the CDR3 DNA reads TGTGCCAGCAGTGCTAGCGGGGGGCGAGGTGAGCAGTTCTTC. The chain couples TRBV6-4 to TRBJ2-1; TRBD2 matches 11 bases. CDR1 is MRHNA, CDR2 SNTAGT, per germline. The CDR3 sequence is 14 residues long. Trimming cost V 4 bases and J 9 bases; bases outside gene matches: 5.

The V gene is TRBV7-3, the J gene TRBJ2-1; TRBD1 aligns across 10 bases. The ends lost 3 bases at V and 6 bases at J; junction bases unmatched: 8. CDR1 and CDR2 from the germline V gene are SGHTA and FQGTGA. The CDR3 covers 16 residues. The CDR3 loop is CASSFAGTGVVNEQFF. In DNA form, the CDR3 reads TGTGCCAGCAGCTTCGCCGGGACAGGGGTCGTCAATGAGCAGTTCTTC.

The chain carries TRBV5-4 and TRBJ2-5; 14 positions agree with TRBD2. The CDR3 is 17 amino acids. V shed 3 bases and J 5 bases; nucleotides not matched to a gene: 9. Per the germline V gene, CDR1 is SGHNT and CDR2 is YYREEE (reference sequence). As DNA, the CDR3 is TGTGCCAGCAGCTCCAAGACTAGCGGGGGGGCTCGGGAGACCCAGTACTTC. Protein sequence: CASSSKTSGGARETQYF.

The chain recombines TRBV7-2 with TRBJ2-2; 7 bases match TRBD2. The junction had 5 bases not matched to a gene; V was cut back by 2 bases and J by 5 bases. Per the germline V gene, CDR1 is SGHTA and CDR2 is FQGNSA. The CDR3 extends over 15 amino acids. DNA for the CDR3: TGTGCCAGCAGCTTAAGTCAGGGAGGGACCGGGGAGCTGTTTTTT. Translating it yields CASSLSQGGTGELFF.

Worth noting for this clone: Other nucleotide sequences from this sample produce the same CDR3. The V gene is TRBV5-1, the J gene TRBJ1-1, with unresolved D. The germline V and J ends were trimmed by 0 bases and 0 bases, with 9 bases remaining between them. This CDR3 region has 15 residues. Germline V gives CDR1 SGHRS, CDR2 YFSETQ. CDR3 in amino acids: CASSLAAGMNTEAFF. CDR3 nucleotides: TGCGCCAGCAGCTTGGCCGCGGGAATGAACACTGAAGCTTTCTTT.

This clone was seen only once. The V call is TRBV6-1, the J call TRBJ1-4; D gene uncertain. Germline V gene sequence: CDR1 MNHNS, CDR2 SASEGT. The CDR3 consists of 14 residues. V was trimmed by 4 bases and J by 4 bases, leaving 10 bases between them. The CDR3 DNA is TGTGCCAGCAGTGGTTCGGTTATTAATGAAAAACTGTTTTTT. It encodes CASSGSVINEKLFF.

The chain joins TRBV4-2 to TRBJ2-3; 7 nucleotides line up with TRBD1. The length of the CDR3 is 15 residues. The V segment lost 1 base and the J segment 2 bases; nucleotides outside the gene matches: 3. Germline V CDR1 and CDR2: LGHNA, YNFKEQ. CDR3 in DNA: TGTGCCAGCAGCCAAGGAAGGGGGCCCACAGATACGCAGTATTTT. It is translated as CASSQGRGPTDTQYF.

This chain links TRBV7-2 with TRBJ1-1; D ambiguous. The CDR3 consists of 14 residues. Trimming took off 5 bases at V and 4 bases at J, with 14 bases between the two ends. From germline, CDR1 is SGHTA and CDR2 FQGNSA. In nucleotides, the CDR3 is TGTGCCAGCAGCGCCCTTTGGGAGGGCACTGAAGCTTTCTTT. Translation gives CASSALWEGTEAFF.

The genes are TRBV10-1 and TRBJ1-2; no clear D gene. The CDR3 extends over 16 amino acids. V gave up 6 bases and J gave up 7 bases, with 24 bases separating them. The germline gives CDR1 WNHNN, CDR2 SYGVQD (reference sequence). The CDR3: CASRKSGQGSVGGYTF. The CDR3 DNA reads TGCGCCAGCAGGAAGTCCGGGCAAGGCTCAGTTGGTGGCTACACCTTC.

J is TRBJ1-1 and V is TRBV4-3, with D possibly matching TRBD1 (5 bases). CDR3 length equals 15 residues. Deletions cut 3 bases from V and 0 bases from J, with 11 bases between. CDR1 and CDR2 from the germline V gene are LGHNA and YSLEER. CDR3 in amino acids: CASSHTTTVNTEAFF. The CDR3, as DNA: TGCGCCAGCAGCCACACTACGACAGTGAACACTGAAGCTTTCTTT.

The chain is built from TRBV4-3 and TRBJ1-1; D not certain. This CDR3 is built from 15 residues. Per germline, CDR1 LGHNA and CDR2 YSLEER. The V end lost 0 bases, the J end lost 0 bases, and 8 bases lay between the germline ends. This CDR3 reads CASSQEWWMNTEAFF. CDR3 nucleotides: TGCGCCAGCAGCCAAGAATGGTGGATGAACACTGAAGCTTTCTTT.

This chain's CDR3 is CASRPRDRIITQHF. The CDR3 DNA sequence: TGTGCCAGCAGGCCCAGGGACAGGATTATAACCCAGCATTTT. This chain joins TRBV6-5 and TRBJ1-5; TRBD1 matches 8 bases. The CDR3 runs to 14 residues. Trimming at V came to 6 bases and at J to 11 bases, leaving 12 bases not matched to a gene. Germline CDR1 MNHEY, CDR2 SVGAGI.

This chain connects TRBV7-9 to TRBJ1-2; 8 positions match TRBD1. The length of the CDR3 is 15 residues. V dropped 0 bases and J dropped 4; count of bases not matched to a gene: 4. Germline values: CDR1 SEHNR, CDR2 FQNEAQ (reference sequence). For the CDR3, the DNA is TGTGCCAGCAGCTTAGCCCAGGGGGCCAGCTATGGCTACACCTTC. It specifies CASSLAQGASYGYTF.